This record covers a single T cell receptor (beta chain). Its cognate antigen is unknown. Drawn from each donor were roughly 10 milliliters of peripheral blood. These data belong to a study of blood T cells in healthy people across ages. Overall study results and limits: Lack of knowledge of donor CMV status possibly confounded expanded clonotype changes. Relative to aged donors, long-lived donors carried more naive CD4+ cells and displayed higher diversity.

A second roughly 6 to 11 cycle PCR used barcoded and J-beta primers. Via MiXCR, TCRdb re-called the 5' RACE reads, giving one row per CDR3 protein. The table includes about 1 million distinct CDR3 sequences, over 35% detected once. The clonotype comes from a woman aged 55-75 years in good health. Sequences were obtained from blood.

Here the CDR3 DNA reads TGCGCCAGCAGCCAACCCTCGTTGAGGGGGGAGCAGTACTTC. Its translation: CASSQPSLRGEQYF. This chain joins TRBV4-1 and TRBJ2-7, with D tentatively TRBD1 (6 bases). Germline V gene data show CDR1 as MGHRA and CDR2 as YSYEKL. V was shortened by 2 bases and J by 7 bases, with 15 bases between the two germline ends. This CDR3 has 14 amino acids.